Listed here are 9 T cell receptor beta chains from one sample, sequenced in a study of blood T cells in healthy people across ages. The authors ran a second PCR of about 6 to 11 cycles using a sample-barcoded 5' primer and a J-beta primer mix. TCRdb redid the calling of the 5' RACE reads with MiXCR, one entry per CDR3 protein. The data show about 1,600,000 distinct CDR3 sequences, roughly 40% seen once. Sequencing was performed on blood. The source is a woman between 18 and 30 years old in good health.

This clonotype was detected only once. The J gene is TRBJ2-5, the V gene TRBV28, with D possibly being TRBD2 (7 bases). The germline V gene has CDR1 MDHEN and CDR2 SYDVKM. The CDR3 runs 19 residues. With 3 bases removed from V and 5 bases from J, the gap between germline ends came to 28 bases. The CDR3 nucleotides read TGTGCCAGCAGTTTTGGTCTGGTCGACGCGGGGGCCCCCGGGGAGACCCAGTACTTC. Its protein product is CASSFGLVDAGAPGETQYF.

Regarding this clonotype: Just one base apart from a much larger clone, this may be a read error. This rearrangement joins TRBV7-2 to TRBJ2-1; D call uncertain. CDR1 and CDR2 (germline): SGHTA, FQGNSA. V lost 7 bases, J lost 4 bases, and 14 bases lay in between. The CDR3 length is 14 residues. CDR3 sequence (DNA): TGTGCCAGCACCCCTTGTTTCGGATACAATGAGCAGTTCTTC. Amino acids: CASTPCFGYNEQFF.

The V gene is TRBV6-1, the J gene TRBJ2-7; 10 bases match TRBD2. Trimming at V came to 6 bases and at J to 3 bases, leaving 8 bases not matched to a gene. Per germline, CDR1 MNHNS and CDR2 SASEGT. This CDR3 is built from 15 residues. In DNA form, the CDR3 reads TGTGCCAGCAGCGACTCCCGACTAGCGGGCTACGAGCAGTACTTC. This translates into CASSDSRLAGYEQYF.

The chain carries TRBV11-2 and TRBJ2-7; no firm D call. Trimming removed 7 bases at V and 5 bases at J, with 15 bases between. Germline CDR1 reads SGHAT; CDR2 reads FQNNGV. This CDR3 has 13 residues. CDR3 sequence: CASTTRSRDEQYF. In nucleotides, the CDR3 is TGTGCCAGCACCACTCGGAGTCGGGACGAGCAGTACTTC.

In this sample, this clonotype turned up a few times. The chain recombines TRBV20-1 with TRBJ1-1, with a possible D match to TRBD1 (5 bases). V was clipped by 0 bases and J by 6 bases, with 8 bases between them. The germline V gene has CDR1 DFQATT and CDR2 SNEGSKA (reference sequence). This CDR3 contains 12 residues. CDR3 DNA: TGCAGTGCTAGAGAGGGGGGGTCTGAAGCTTTCTTT. Residues: CSAREGGSEAFF.

This chain joins TRBV5-1 and TRBJ2-5; unclear D gene. The ends were cut back, 2 bases at V and 5 bases at J, with 13 bases in the middle. Germline assignment: CDR1 SGHRS and CDR2 YFSETQ. This CDR3 comprises 14 residues. The CDR3 protein is CASSFSTASETQYF. CDR3 DNA sequence: TGCGCCAGCAGCTTCTCGACGGCCTCGGAGACCCAGTACTTC. Filled out from reference TRBV5-1 and TRBJ2-5, the complete variable domain reads KAGVTQTPRYLIKTRGQQVTLSCSPISGHRSVSWYQQTPGQGLQFLFEYFSETQRNKGNFPGRFSGRQFSNSRSEMNVSTLELGDSALYLCASSFSTASETQYFGPGTRLLVL.

The V and J genes are TRBV7-9 and TRBJ2-3; TRBD2 matches at 9 bases. The V gene's germline CDR1 is SEHNR and CDR2 FQNEAQ (reference sequence). The J segment lost 2 bases and the V segment lost 6 bases, leaving 9 bases of the junction unmatched. The CDR3 extends over 16 amino acids. The CDR3 DNA follows: TGTGCCAGCAGGAATATAGCGGGGGCCCACACAGATACGCAGTATTTT. This translates into CASRNIAGAHTDTQYF.

Of note for this clonotype: A much larger clone differs by one base, so this may be a read error. The genes are TRBV29-1 and TRBJ2-1, with TRBD2 as a possible D gene (6 bases). The CDR3 is 14 residues long. Germline values: CDR1 SQVTM, CDR2 ANQGSEA. The V end was cut by 1 base, the J end by 13 bases, with 20 bases between. In DNA form, the CDR3 reads TGCAGCGTTGAAGGGACGGGACTTGGGGAGACCCAGTTCTTC. Translation: CSVEGTGLGETQFF.

The chain couples TRBV20-1 to TRBJ1-2; perhaps TRBD1 as D (6 bases). This CDR3 has 14 residues. The V gene's germline CDR1 is DFQATT and CDR2 SNEGSKA (reference sequence). V lost 1 base to trimming and J lost 6 bases, with 15 bases between them. The CDR3 reads CSARGLGQSNGYTF. The CDR3 DNA follows: TGCAGTGCTAGAGGGCTAGGACAGTCTAATGGCTACACCTTC.